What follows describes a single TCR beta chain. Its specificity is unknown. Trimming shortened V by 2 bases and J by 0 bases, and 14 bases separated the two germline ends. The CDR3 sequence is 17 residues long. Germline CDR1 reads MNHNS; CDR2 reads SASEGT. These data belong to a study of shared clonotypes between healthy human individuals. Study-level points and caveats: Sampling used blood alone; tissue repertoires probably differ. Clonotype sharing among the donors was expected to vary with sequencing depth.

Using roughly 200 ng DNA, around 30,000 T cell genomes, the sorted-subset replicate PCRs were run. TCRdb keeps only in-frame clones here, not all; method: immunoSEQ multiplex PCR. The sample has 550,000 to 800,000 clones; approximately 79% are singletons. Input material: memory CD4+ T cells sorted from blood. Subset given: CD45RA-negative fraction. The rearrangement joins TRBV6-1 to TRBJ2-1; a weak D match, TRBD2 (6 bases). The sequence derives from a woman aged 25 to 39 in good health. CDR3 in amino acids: CASSEISYGSSYNEQFF. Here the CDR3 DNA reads TGTGCCAGCAGTGAAATTTCGTACGGGAGCTCCTACAATGAGCAGTTCTTC.